Following are 9 T cell receptor beta chains from one sample sequenced in a study of blood T cells in healthy people across ages. The use of a sample-barcoded 5' primer and a J-beta primer mix characterized a second PCR of 7 to 11 cycles. A single record per CDR3 protein comes from TCRdb applying MiXCR to the 5' RACE reads. The table has over 600,000 distinct CDR3 sequences, about 42% seen once. Specimen: blood. The origin of the receptors is a man older than 75 in good health.

CDR3 protein: CASRLGLAGIETQYF. For the CDR3, the DNA is TGCGCCAGCAGATTAGGACTAGCGGGAATTGAGACCCAGTACTTC. The genes are TRBV5-1 and TRBJ2-5, with 12 bases that match TRBD2. The germline V gene has CDR1 SGHRS and CDR2 YFSETQ. The CDR3 spans 15 residues. Trimming at V came to 5 bases and at J to 5 bases, leaving 7 bases not matched to a gene.

The chain joins TRBV15 to TRBJ1-2, with D perhaps matching TRBD1 (6 bases). Germline CDR1 and CDR2: LNHNV and YYDKDF (reference sequence). The CDR3 is 15 amino acids. V was cut by 0 bases and J by 7 bases, with 15 bases left in between. CDR3 loop: CATSRDKGGARGYTF. DNA for the CDR3: TGTGCCACCAGCAGAGATAAAGGGGGGGCGCGTGGCTACACCTTC.

This clonotype showed up many times. The chain couples TRBV25-1 to TRBJ2-7, with D possibly called TRBD1 or TRBD2 (5 bases each). Deletions cut 4 bases from V and 4 bases from J, with 8 bases between. The CDR3 spans 12 residues. Per germline, CDR1 MGHDK and CDR2 SYGVNS. CDR3 DNA: TGTGCCAGCAGTGGGGACGGTTACGAGCAGTACTTC. Translated: CASSGDGYEQYF.

The CDR3 spells CASTQAGTVNSPLHF. CDR3 sequence (DNA): TGTGCCAGCACTCAGGCGGGGACAGTGAATTCACCCCTCCACTTT. The rearrangement links TRBV28 to TRBJ1-6; the match to TRBD1 covers 7 bases. CDR3 size: 15 residues. Germline lookup yields CDR1 MDHEN and CDR2 SYDVKM. The V and J ends lost 7 bases and 7 bases, in that order; junction bases with no gene match: 10.

The V call is TRBV20-1, the J call TRBJ2-3; 8 bases agree with TRBD2. The junction had 12 bases not matched to a gene; V was cut back by 3 bases and J by 4 bases. Germline V gene lookup returns CDR1 DFQATT and CDR2 SNEGSKA (reference sequence). The CDR3 covers 16 residues. The CDR3 reads CSARPIQRGSADTQYF. For the CDR3, the DNA is TGCAGTGCTAGGCCCATCCAGCGGGGGAGCGCAGATACGCAGTATTTT.

This clonotype has just a few counts. This chain joins TRBV6-4 and TRBJ2-1; TRBD2 agrees at 10 bases. Trimming at V came to 5 bases and at J to 0 bases, leaving 10 bases not matched to a gene. This CDR3 contains 18 residues. Germline V gene sequence: CDR1 MRHNA, CDR2 SNTAGT. The CDR3 protein is CASSTGTSEIRSYNEQFF. CDR3 DNA sequence: TGTGCCAGCAGTACCGGGACTAGCGAGATCCGCTCCTACAATGAGCAGTTCTTC.

In its sample, this clonotype was seen a few times. The chain carries TRBV12-3 or TRBV12-4 and TRBJ1-1; D gene unclear. CDR3 length: 13 residues. Trimming shortened V by 3 bases and J by 3 bases, and 8 bases separated the two germline ends. DNA of the CDR3: TGTGCCAGCAGTTTTACAGCAGACACTGAAGCTTTCTTT. Protein product: CASSFTADTEAFF.

In its sample, this clonotype was seen a few times. The chain joins TRBV5-6 to TRBJ2-7; TRBD1 matches 9 bases. The CDR3 is 15 residues long. Germline CDR1 SGHDT, CDR2 YYEEEE. V shed 4 bases and J 4 bases; nucleotides not matched to a gene: 9. The DNA of the CDR3 is TGTGCCAGCAGCCCGACGGGACAGGGAGAATACGAGCAGTACTTC. It translates to CASSPTGQGEYEQYF.

The chain joins TRBV5-1 to TRBJ1-6; possibly TRBD1 for D (6 bases). The CDR3 contains 17 residues. CDR1 is SGHRS and CDR2 is YFSETQ in the germline V gene. The V and J ends lost 4 bases and 3 bases respectively, with 17 bases between them. This CDR3 is CASSDSVTGSYNSPLHF. CDR3 DNA: TGCGCCAGCAGCGACAGTGTAACAGGGAGCTATAATTCACCCCTCCACTTT.